This TCR beta chain was captured in a study of T-cell memory formation after mild COVID-19. Libraries for TCRalpha and TCRbeta carried sample barcodes and unique molecular identifiers via 5'RACE. Via MiXCR, TCRdb re-called the 5' RACE reads, giving one row per CDR3 protein. The repertoire holds 550,000 to 700,000 distinct CDR3 sequences, with 15% to 20% as singletons. Germline V lookup: CDR1 GTSNPN, CDR2 SVGIG (reference sequence). CDR3 length: 14 amino acids. V was pared by 3 bases and J by 1 base, with 6 bases of the junction left unmatched. The V gene is TRBV30, the J gene TRBJ2-7; 7 nucleotides line up with TRBD1. Sequencing was done on a sample of PBMCs or a T cell subset sorted from them (not recorded which). The sequence came from an adult woman who had mild COVID-19 (a few samples of this study predate the infection). Cell type and time point are not known. CDR3 protein: CAWSAGTVSYEQYF. CDR3 bases: TGTGCCTGGAGCGCCGGGACAGTTTCCTACGAGCAGTACTTC.